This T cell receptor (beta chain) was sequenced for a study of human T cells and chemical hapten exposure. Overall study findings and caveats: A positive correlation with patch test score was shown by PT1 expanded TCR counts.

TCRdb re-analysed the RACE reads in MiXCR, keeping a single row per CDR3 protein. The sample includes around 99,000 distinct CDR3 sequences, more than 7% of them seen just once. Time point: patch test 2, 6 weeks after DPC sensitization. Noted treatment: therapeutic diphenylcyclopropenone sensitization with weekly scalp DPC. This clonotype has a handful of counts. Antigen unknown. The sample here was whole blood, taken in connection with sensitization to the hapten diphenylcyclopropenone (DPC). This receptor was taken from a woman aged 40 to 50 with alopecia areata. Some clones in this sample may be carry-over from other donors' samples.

The CDR3 here is CASRPGGAGSPLHF. The CDR3 bases are TGTGCCAGCAGACCGGGGGGCGCAGGGTCACCCCTCCACTTT. This chain uses TRBV3-1 with TRBJ1-6; maybe TRBD1 (6 bases). V was cut by 6 bases and J by 10 bases, with 16 bases left in between. CDR1 is LGHDT and CDR2 is YNNKEL in the germline V gene (reference sequence). This CDR3 spans 14 amino acids. The complete variable domain, with remaining parts taken from reference TRBV3-1 and TRBJ1-6, reads DTAVSQTPKYLVTQMGNDKSIKCEQNLGHDTMYWYKQDSKKFLKIMFSYNNKELIINETVPNRFSPKSPDKAHLNLHINSLELGDSAVYFCASRPGGAGSPLHFGNGTRLTVT.